Below, one T cell receptor beta chain is given with its context. Clones were read by immunoSEQ multiplex PCR, and TCRdb kept only the in-frame ones, dropping some. This sample has 150,000 to 200,000 clones, with around 91% found just once. This specimen comes from a study of control samples from healthy donors and cancer patients. This CDR3 spans 13 amino acids. V trimming: 6 bases; J trimming: 7 bases; junction bases outside the gene matches: 5. Per germline, CDR1 KGHSH and CDR2 LQKENI. The TCR was taken from a woman aged 50 to 60 in good health. V usage is TRBV18 and J usage is TRBJ1-3, with TRBD1 matching 8 bases. The sequencing sample was made of blood. The CDR3 spells CASSLQGDNTIYF. The CDR3 bases are TGTGCCAGCTCGCTACAGGGGGACAACACCATATATTTT.